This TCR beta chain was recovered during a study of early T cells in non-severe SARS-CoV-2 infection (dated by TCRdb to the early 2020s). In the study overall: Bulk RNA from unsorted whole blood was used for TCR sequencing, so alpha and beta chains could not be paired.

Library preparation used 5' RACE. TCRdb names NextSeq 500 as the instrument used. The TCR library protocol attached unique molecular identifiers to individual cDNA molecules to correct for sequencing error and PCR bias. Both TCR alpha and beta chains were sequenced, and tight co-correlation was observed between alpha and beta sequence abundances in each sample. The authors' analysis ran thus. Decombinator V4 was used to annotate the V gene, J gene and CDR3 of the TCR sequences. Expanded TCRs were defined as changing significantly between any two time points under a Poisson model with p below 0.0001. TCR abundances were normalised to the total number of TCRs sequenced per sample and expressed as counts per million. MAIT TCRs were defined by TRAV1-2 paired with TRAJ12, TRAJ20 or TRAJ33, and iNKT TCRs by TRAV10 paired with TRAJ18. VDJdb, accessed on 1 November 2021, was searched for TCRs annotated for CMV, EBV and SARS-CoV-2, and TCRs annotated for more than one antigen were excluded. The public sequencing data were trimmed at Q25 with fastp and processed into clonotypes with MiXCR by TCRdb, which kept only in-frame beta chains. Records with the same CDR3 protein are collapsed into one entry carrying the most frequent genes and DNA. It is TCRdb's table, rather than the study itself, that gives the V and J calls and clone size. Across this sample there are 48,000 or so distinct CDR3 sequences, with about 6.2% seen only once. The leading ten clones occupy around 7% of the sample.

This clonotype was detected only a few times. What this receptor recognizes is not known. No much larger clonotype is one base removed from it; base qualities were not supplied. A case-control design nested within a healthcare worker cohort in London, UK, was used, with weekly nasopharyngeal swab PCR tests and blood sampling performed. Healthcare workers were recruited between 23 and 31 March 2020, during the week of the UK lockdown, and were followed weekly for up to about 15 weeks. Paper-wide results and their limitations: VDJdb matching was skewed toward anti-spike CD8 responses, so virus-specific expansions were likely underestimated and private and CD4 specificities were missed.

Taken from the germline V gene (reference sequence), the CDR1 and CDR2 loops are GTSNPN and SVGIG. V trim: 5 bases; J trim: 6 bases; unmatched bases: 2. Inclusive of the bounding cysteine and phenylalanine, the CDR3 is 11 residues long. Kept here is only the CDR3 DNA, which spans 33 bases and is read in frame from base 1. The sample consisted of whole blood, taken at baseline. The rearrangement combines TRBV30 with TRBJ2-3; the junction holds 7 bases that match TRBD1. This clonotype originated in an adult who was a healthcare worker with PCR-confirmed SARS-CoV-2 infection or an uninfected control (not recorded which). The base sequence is TGTGCCTGGTCACAGGGGGATACGCAGTATTTT. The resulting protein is CAWSQGDTQYF.